This TCR beta chain emerged from a study of Ad26.COV2.S vaccination and SARS-CoV-2 variants. Across the study: In the study, Ad26.COV2.S was injected intramuscularly once, or twice 56 days apart.

The CDR3 loop spans 14 amino acids. Germline CDR1 and CDR2: ENHRY and SYGVKD. With 8 bases removed from V and 6 bases from J, the gap between germline ends came to 14 bases. Regarding treatment: some 19 received Ad26.COV2.S at low or high dose, single or two shots; roughly five received placebo; per-sample allocation not given. Specimens were obtained on day 63 following the first vaccine or placebo injection. Measured with immunoSEQ multiplex PCR; TCRdb has only the in-frame clones, and not every one. The table includes about 280,000 clones, around 87% detected once. The specimen comprised peripheral blood, sampled in a trial of Ad26.COV2.S vaccine versus placebo. The sequence was collected from a person aged 18-65 years who received the Ad26.COV2.S COVID-19 vaccine or a placebo. The rearrangement links TRBV10-3 to TRBJ1-6; possible D gene TRBD1, 6 bases. The CDR3 is CAIAGTLTNSPLHF. Here the CDR3 DNA reads TGTGCCATCGCCGGGACACTAACTAATTCACCCCTCCACTTT.